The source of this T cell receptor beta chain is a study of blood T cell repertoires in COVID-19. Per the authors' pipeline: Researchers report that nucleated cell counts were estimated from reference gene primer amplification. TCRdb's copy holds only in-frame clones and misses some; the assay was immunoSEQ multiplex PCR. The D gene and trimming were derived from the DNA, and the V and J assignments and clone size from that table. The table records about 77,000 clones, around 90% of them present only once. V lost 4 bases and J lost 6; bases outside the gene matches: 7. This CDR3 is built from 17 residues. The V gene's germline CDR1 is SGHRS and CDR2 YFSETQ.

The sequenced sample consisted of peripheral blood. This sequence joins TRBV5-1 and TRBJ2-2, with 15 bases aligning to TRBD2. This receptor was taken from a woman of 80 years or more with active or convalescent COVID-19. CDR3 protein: CASSRTSGGALAGELFF. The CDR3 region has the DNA TGCGCCAGCAGCAGGACTAGCGGGGGGGCCTTGGCCGGGGAGCTGTTTTTT.